This T cell receptor (beta chain) originates from a study of blood T cells in healthy people across ages. This clonotype was counted a single time. Its cognate antigen is unknown. Germline values: CDR1 KGHSH, CDR2 LQKENI. CDR3 size: 16 residues. Trimming pared 3 bases from V and 0 bases from J, leaving 13 bases between. With a J-beta primer mix and a sample-barcoded 5' primer, a second PCR ran roughly 6 to 11 cycles. TCRdb re-called the 5' RACE reads with MiXCR, one entry per CDR3 protein. The sample shows more than 1,400,000 distinct CDR3 sequences, 42% of them seen only once. Broader study findings: With donor CMV status unknown, expanded clonotype changes were possibly confounded. Older age coincided with a roughly linear decline in TCR beta diversity per million T cells.

Material: blood. The receptor's source is a woman aged 18-29 years in good health. V is TRBV18 and J is TRBJ2-3; weak D call: TRBD1 (5 bases). The CDR3 sequence: CASSPVRQTSTDTQYF. The CDR3 nucleotides are TGTGCCAGCTCACCGGTTCGACAGACTAGCACAGATACGCAGTATTTT. The complete variable domain, with remaining parts taken from reference TRBV18 and TRBJ2-3, reads NAGVMQNPRHLVRRRGQEARLRCSPMKGHSHVYWYRQLPEEGLKFMVYLQKENIIDESGMPKERFSAEFPKEGPSILRIQQVVRGDSAAYFCASSPVRQTSTDTQYFGPGTRLTVL.